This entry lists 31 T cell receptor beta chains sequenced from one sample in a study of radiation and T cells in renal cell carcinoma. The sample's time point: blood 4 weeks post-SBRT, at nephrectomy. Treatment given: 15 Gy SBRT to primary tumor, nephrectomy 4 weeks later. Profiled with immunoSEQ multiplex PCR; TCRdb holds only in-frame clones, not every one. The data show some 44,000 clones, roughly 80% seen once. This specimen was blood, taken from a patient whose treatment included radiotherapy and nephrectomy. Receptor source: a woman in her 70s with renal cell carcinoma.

In DNA form, the CDR3 reads TGTGCCAGCAGCTTAACCAGCGGGGGTTACAATGAGCAGTTCTTC. Translating gives CASSLTSGGYNEQFF. J is TRBJ2-1 and V is TRBV7-2; 8 positions match TRBD2. With V trimmed by 2 bases and J by 4 bases, 4 bases remained unmatched. The CDR3 extends over 15 amino acids. In germline, CDR1 is SGHTA, CDR2 FQGNSA.

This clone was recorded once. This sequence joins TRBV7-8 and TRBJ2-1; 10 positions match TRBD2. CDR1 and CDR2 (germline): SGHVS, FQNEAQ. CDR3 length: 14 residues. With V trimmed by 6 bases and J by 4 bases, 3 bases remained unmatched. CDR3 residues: CASSLLAGYNEQFF. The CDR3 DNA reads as TGTGCCAGCAGTTTACTAGCGGGGTACAATGAGCAGTTCTTC. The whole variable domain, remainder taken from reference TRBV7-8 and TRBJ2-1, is GAGVSQSPRYKVAKRGQDVALRCDPISGHVSLFWYQQALGQGPEFLTYFQNEAQLDKSGLPSDRFFAERPEGSVSTLKIQRTQQEDSAVYLCASSLLAGYNEQFFGPGTRLTVL.

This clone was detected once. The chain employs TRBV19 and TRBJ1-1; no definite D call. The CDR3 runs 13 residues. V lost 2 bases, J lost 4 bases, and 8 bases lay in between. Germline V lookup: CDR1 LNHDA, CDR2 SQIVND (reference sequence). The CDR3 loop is CASSITRGTEAFF. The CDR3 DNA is TGTGCCAGTAGTATAACGCGAGGCACTGAAGCTTTCTTT.

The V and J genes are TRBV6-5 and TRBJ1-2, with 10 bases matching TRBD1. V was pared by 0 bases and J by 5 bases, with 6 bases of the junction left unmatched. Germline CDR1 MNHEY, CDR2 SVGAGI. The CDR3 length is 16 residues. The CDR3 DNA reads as TGTGCCAGCAGTTACTCGACAGGGGGCGCCGGGTATGGCTACACCTTC. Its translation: CASSYSTGGAGYGYTF.

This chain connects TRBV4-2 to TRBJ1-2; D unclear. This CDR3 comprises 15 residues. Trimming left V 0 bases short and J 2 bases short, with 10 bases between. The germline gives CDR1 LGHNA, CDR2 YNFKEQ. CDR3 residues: CASSQDWFGNYGYTF. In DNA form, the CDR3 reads TGTGCCAGCAGCCAAGATTGGTTTGGGAACTATGGCTACACCTTC.

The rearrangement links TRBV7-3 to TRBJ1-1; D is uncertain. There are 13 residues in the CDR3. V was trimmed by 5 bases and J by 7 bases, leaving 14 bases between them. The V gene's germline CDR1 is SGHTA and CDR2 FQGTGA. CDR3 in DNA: TGTGCCAGCAGCCAAGAAAGGACGGGTGAAGCTTTCTTT. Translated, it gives CASSQERTGEAFF.

CDR3: CASSRPTGGGNTIYF. The DNA of the CDR3 is TGTGCCAGCAGCCGGCCGACAGGGGGGGGAAACACCATATATTTT. V usage is TRBV28 and J usage is TRBJ1-3; 9 nucleotides line up with TRBD1. The V and J ends lost 6 bases and 4 bases, in that order; junction bases with no gene match: 7. The CDR3 contains 15 residues. Looked up from germline, CDR1 is MDHEN and CDR2 is SYDVKM.

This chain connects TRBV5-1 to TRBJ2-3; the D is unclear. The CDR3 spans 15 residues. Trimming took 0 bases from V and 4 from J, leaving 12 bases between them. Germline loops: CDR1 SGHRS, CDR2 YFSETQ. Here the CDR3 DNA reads TGCGCCAGCAGCTTGGCCTGGCAGGAAGCAGATACGCAGTATTTT. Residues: CASSLAWQEADTQYF. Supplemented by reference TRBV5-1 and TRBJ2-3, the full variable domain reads KAGVTQTPRYLIKTRGQQVTLSCSPISGHRSVSWYQQTPGQGLQFLFEYFSETQRNKGNFPGRFSGRQFSNSRSEMNVSTLELGDSALYLCASSLAWQEADTQYFGPGTRLTVL.

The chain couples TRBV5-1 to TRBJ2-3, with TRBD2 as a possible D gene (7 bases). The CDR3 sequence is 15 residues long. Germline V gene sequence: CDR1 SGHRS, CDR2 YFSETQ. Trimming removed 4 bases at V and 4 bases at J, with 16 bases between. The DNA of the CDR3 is TGCGCCAGCAGCCCTATTACGGGGGGCGCAGATACGCAGTATTTT. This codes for CASSPITGGADTQYF.

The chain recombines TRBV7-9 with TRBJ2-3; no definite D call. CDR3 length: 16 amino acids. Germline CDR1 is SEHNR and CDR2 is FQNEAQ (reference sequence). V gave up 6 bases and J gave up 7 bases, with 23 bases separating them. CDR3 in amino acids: CASRDYPNLQGYTQYF. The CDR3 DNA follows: TGTGCCAGCAGAGATTATCCTAATCTCCAAGGTTATACGCAGTATTTT.

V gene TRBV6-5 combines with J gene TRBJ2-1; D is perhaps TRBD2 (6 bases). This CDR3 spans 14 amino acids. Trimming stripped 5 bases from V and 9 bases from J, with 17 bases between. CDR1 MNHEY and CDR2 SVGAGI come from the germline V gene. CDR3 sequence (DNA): TGTGCCAGCAGTAGCCTACGCCTAGCGATTGAGCAGTTCTTC. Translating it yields CASSSLRLAIEQFF.

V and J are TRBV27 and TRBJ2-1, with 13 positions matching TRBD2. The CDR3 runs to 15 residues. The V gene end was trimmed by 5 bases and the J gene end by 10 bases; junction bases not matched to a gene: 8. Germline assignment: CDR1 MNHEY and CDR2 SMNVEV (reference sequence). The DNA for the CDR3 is TGTGCCAGCAGTCCCGGGACTAGCGGGATAAGGGAGCAGTTCTTC. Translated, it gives CASSPGTSGIREQFF.

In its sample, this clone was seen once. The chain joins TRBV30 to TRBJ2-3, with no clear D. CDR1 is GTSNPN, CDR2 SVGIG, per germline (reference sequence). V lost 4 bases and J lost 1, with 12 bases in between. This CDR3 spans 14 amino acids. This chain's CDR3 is CAWNGVVGTDTQYF. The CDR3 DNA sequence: TGTGCCTGGAACGGAGTGGTGGGCACAGATACGCAGTATTTT. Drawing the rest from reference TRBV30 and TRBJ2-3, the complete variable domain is SQTIHQWPATLVQPVGSPLSLECTVEGTSNPNLYWYRQAAGRGLQLLFYSVGIGQISSEVPQNLSASRPQDRQFILSSKKLLLSDSGFYLCAWNGVVGTDTQYFGPGTRLTVL.

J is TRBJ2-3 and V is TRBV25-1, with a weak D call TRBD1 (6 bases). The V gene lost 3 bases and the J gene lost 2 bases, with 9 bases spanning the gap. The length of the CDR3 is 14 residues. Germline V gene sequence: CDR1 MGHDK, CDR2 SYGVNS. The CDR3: CASSEGTTTDTQYF. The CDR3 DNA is TGTGCCAGCAGTGAGGGGACAACCACAGATACGCAGTATTTT.

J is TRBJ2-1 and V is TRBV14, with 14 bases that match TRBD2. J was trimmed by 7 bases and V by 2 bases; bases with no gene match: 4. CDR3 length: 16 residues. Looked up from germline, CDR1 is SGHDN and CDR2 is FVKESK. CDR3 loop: CASSQRLAGGQNEQFF. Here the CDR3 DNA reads TGTGCCAGCAGCCAAAGACTAGCGGGGGGGCAAAATGAGCAGTTCTTC.

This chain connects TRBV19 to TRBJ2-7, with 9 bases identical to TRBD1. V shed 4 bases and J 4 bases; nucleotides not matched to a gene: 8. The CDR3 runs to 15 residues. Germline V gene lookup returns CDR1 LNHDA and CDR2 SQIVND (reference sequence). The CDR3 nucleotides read TGTGCCAGTAGTAATACCGGGACAGGGTCGTACGAGCAGTACTTC. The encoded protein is CASSNTGTGSYEQYF.

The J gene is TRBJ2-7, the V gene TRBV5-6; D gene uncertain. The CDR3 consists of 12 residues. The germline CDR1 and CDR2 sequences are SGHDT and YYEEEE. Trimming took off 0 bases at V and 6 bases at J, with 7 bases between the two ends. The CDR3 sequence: CASSLGQLEQYF. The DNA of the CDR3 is TGTGCCAGCAGCTTGGGGCAACTCGAGCAGTACTTC.

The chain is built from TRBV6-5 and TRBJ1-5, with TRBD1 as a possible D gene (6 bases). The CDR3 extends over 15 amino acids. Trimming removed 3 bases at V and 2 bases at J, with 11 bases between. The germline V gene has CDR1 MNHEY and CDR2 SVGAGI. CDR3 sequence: CASSYSHRGNQPQHF. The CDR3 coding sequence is TGTGCCAGCAGTTATTCCCACAGGGGCAATCAGCCCCAGCATTTT.

DNA of the CDR3: TGTGCCAGCAGTGAACAGGGGGCCCAAGAGACCCAGTACTTC. Its translation is CASSEQGAQETQYF. The J gene is TRBJ2-5, the V gene TRBV2; 8 nucleotides line up with TRBD1. The germline gives CDR1 SNHLY, CDR2 FYNNEI. The CDR3 has 14 residues. V gave up 2 bases and J gave up 1 base; unmatched junction bases: 0.

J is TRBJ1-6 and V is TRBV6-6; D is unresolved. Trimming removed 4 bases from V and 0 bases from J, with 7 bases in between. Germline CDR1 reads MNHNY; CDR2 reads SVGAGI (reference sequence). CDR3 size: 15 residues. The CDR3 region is CASSSGSSYNSPLHF. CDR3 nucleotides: TGTGCCAGCAGTTCTGGGAGCTCCTATAATTCACCCCTCCACTTT.

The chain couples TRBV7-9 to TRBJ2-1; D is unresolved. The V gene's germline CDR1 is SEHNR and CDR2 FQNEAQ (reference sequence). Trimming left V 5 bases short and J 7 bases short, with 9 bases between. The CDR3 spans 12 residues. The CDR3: CASSPRRNEQFF. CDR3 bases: TGTGCCAGCAGCCCCAGGAGAAATGAGCAGTTCTTC. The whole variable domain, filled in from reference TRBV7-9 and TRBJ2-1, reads DTGVSQNPRHKITKRGQNVTFRCDPISEHNRLYWYRQTLGQGPEFLTYFQNEAQLEKSRLLSDRFSAERPKGSFSTLEIQRTEQGDSAMYLCASSPRRNEQFFGPGTRLTVL.

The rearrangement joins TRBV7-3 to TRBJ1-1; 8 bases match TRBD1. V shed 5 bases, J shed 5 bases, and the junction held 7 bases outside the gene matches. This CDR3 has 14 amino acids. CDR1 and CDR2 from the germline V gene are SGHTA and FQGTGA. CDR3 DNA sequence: TGTGCCAGCAGCCATACAGGGGGTGGAACTGAAGCTTTCTTT. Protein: CASSHTGGGTEAFF. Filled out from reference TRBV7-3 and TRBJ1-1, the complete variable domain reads GAGVSQTPSNKVTEKGKYVELRCDPISGHTALYWYRQSLGQGPEFLIYFQGTGAADDSGLPNDRFFAVRPEGSVSTLKIQRTERGDSAVYLCASSHTGGGTEAFFGQGTRLTVV.

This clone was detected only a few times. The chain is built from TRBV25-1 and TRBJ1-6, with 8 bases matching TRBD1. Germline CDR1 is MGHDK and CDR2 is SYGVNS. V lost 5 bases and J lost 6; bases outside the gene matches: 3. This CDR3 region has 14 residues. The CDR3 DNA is TGTGCCAGCAGTAAAGGACAGGGTAATTCACCCCTCCACTTT. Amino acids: CASSKGQGNSPLHF.

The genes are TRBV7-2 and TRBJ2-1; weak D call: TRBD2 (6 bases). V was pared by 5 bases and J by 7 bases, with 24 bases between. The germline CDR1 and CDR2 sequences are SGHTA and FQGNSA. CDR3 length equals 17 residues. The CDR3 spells CASSPPRARRALNEQFF. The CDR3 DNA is TGTGCCAGCAGCCCCCCCCGAGCTCGGAGGGCCTTAAATGAGCAGTTCTTC.

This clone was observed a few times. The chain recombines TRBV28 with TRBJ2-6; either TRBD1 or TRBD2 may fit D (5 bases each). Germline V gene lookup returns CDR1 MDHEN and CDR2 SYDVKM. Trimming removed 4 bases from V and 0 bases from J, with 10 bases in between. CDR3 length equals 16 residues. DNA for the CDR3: TGTGCCAGCAGTTCGGGACGGAGCTCTGGGGCCAACGTCCTGACTTTC. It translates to CASSSGRSSGANVLTF.

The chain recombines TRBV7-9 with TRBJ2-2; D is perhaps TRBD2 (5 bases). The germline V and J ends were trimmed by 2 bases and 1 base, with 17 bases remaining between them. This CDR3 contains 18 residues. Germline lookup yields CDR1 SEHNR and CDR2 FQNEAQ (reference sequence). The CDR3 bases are TGTGCCAGCAGCTTAATTCGCGGGCAAAGTTTGAACACCGGGGAGCTGTTTTTT. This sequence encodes CASSLIRGQSLNTGELFF.

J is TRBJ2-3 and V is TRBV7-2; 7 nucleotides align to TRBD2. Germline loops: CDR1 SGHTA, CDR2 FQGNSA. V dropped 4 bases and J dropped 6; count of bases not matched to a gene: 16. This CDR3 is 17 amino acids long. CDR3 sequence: CASSSPGEGPQGDTQYF. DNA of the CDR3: TGTGCCAGCAGCTCCCCTGGGGAGGGGCCCCAGGGCGATACGCAGTATTTT.

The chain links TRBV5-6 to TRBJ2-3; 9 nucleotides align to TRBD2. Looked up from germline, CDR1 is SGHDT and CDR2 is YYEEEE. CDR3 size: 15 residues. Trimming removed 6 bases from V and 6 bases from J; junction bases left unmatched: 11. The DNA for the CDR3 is TGTGCCAGCACCATTACGAGCGGGGGGTCCGATACGCAGTATTTT. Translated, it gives CASTITSGGSDTQYF.

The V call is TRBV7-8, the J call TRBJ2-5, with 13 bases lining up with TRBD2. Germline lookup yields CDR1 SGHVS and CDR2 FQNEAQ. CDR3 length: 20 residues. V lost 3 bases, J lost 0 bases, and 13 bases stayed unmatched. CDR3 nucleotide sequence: TGTGCCAGCAGCTTGGAGGGACTAGCGGGATGGAAAGAGTACCAAGAGACCCAGTACTTC. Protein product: CASSLEGLAGWKEYQETQYF.

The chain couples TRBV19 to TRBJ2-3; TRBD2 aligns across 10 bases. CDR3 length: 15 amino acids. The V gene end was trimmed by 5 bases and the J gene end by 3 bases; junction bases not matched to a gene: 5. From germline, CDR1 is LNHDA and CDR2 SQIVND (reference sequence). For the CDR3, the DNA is TGTGCCAGTAGTTCTCAGCGGGAGGGAACAGATACGCAGTATTTT. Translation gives CASSSQREGTDTQYF.

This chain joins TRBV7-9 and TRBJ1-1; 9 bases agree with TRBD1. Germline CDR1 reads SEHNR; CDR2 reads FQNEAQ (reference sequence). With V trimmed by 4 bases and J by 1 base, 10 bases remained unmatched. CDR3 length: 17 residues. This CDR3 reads CASSSLGQGKSNTEAFF. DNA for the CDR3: TGTGCCAGCAGCTCCCTGGGACAGGGTAAATCGAACACTGAAGCTTTCTTT.